This T cell receptor beta chain was recorded in a study of response to subunit inactivated influenza vaccine (dated by TCRdb to 2017 to 2018). Study-wide context: The study used deep quantitative T cell receptor repertoire profiling to track responses to a trivalent subunit inactivated influenza vaccine.

The library was prepared using RT-PCR. The sequencer listed for this sample is Illumina HiSeq 2500. TCRdb ran its own pipeline on the public reads, namely fastp trimming at Q25 and MiXCR clone calling, and kept in-frame beta chains. Rows are unified per CDR3 protein, each entry keeping the most common DNA and genes. The sample data list under 500,000 distinct CDR3 sequences, and 10% to 11% of these were observed just once. In total, the top ten clones hold roughly 12% of the sample. This specimen's time point label, interpreted: approximately 40 days after influenza vaccine administration. Study-level results and caveats: The authors proposed that each seasonal influenza vaccination may bring in only a limited number of new T cells.

Taken from cysteine to phenylalanine, the CDR3 has 16 residues. The only DNA kept is the CDR3, 48 bases in frame from the first base. From the germline V gene (reference sequence), CDR1 is DFQATT and CDR2 is SNEGSKA. Note on this clonotype: Its antigen remains undetermined. A junction end diverges from the germline sequence, so it may reflect a read error.

The sequence joins TRBV20-1 to TRBJ2-3; TRBD2 agrees with 8 junctional bases. The specimen was PBMCs from blood, collected 40 to 50 days after vaccination. The clonotype originates from a man aged 45-60 years who received an inactivated influenza vaccine. Donor details come from another sample of the same person, matched by shared clones. The DNA is TGCTGTGCTAGTGGTATCGGAGCGGGGGACACAGATACGCAGTATTTT. Translation gives CCASGIGAGDTDTQYF.